The 14 T cell receptor beta chains given below trace back to one sample, sequenced in a study of chemoradiotherapy in HPV16-positive cancers (dated by TCRdb to 2021 to 2024). The receptor library was made with the immunoSEQ multiplex PCR assay. Entries here come from immuneACCESS through TCRdb and include only in-frame sequences with V and J called. Some clones fail to appear in such tables; in the studies checked, an unresolved V gene covers under half of the shortfall, and the cause of the remainder is unknown. This sample comprises 13,000 or so clones, around 70% of them detected only once. Approximately 19% of the sample comes from the top ten. This material was acquired from a patient who underwent chemoradiotherapy. These receptors were collected from a human donor with HPV-associated anogenital cancer.

The chain employs TRBV6-6 and TRBJ1-2; D is uncertain. This CDR3 contains 15 residues. CDR1 MNHNY and CDR2 SVGAGI come from the germline V gene (reference sequence). The V end was cut by 2 bases, the J end by 8 bases, with 18 bases between. As DNA, the CDR3 is TGTGCCAGCAGTTACGGCTATACTGTGGAGGGAGGCTACACCTTC. It yields the protein CASSYGYTVEGGYTF.

J is TRBJ2-5 and V is TRBV28; 7 positions agree with TRBD1. J was trimmed by 4 bases and V by 8 bases; bases with no gene match: 10. Per germline, CDR1 MDHEN and CDR2 SYDVKM. The CDR3 loop spans 14 amino acids. This chain's CDR3 is CASRGQVIRETQYF. Here the CDR3 DNA reads TGTGCCAGCCGAGGACAGGTTATACGAGAGACCCAGTACTTC.

This chain connects TRBV5-6 to TRBJ2-6; 7 positions match TRBD1. J gave up 0 bases and V 4 bases, and 7 bases lay outside the gene matches. The CDR3 consists of 17 residues. CDR1 is SGHDT and CDR2 is YYEEEE in the germline V gene. The CDR3 spells CASSGRDSPSGANVLTF. CDR3 bases: TGTGCCAGCAGCGGACGGGACAGTCCCTCTGGGGCCAACGTCCTGACTTTC.

The rearrangement joins TRBV10-3 to TRBJ2-2; 7 positions match TRBD2. The CDR3 has 16 residues. Germline V CDR1 and CDR2: ENHRY, SYGVKD. The trim removed 3 bases at V and 2 bases at J, leaving 6 bases unmatched. The CDR3 coding sequence is TGTGCCATCAGTGATAGGCTAGCGGTTAACACCGGGGAGCTGTTTTTT. It specifies CAISDRLAVNTGELFF.

The table lists this clone with a few counts. The chain is built from TRBV11-2 and TRBJ1-1, with D possibly matching TRBD1 (5 bases). Per the germline V gene, CDR1 is SGHAT and CDR2 is FQNNGV. The CDR3 spans 13 residues. V was cut by 5 bases and J by 1 base, with 8 bases left in between. This CDR3 reads CASSAQGNTEAFF. In DNA form, the CDR3 reads TGTGCCAGCAGCGCGCAGGGGAACACTGAAGCTTTCTTT. Supplemented by reference TRBV11-2 and TRBJ1-1, the full variable domain reads EAGVAQSPRYKIIEKRQSVAFWCNPISGHATLYWYQQILGQGPKLLIQFQNNGVVDDSQLPKDRFSAERLKGVDSTLKIQPAKLEDSAVYLCASSAQGNTEAFFGQGTRLTVV.

This clone was counted a few times. The chain links TRBV28 to TRBJ2-7, with D perhaps TRBD1 or TRBD2 (5 bases each). Germline loops: CDR1 MDHEN, CDR2 SYDVKM. This CDR3 spans 14 amino acids. Between the trimmed V and J ends, which lost 8 bases and 1 base, there was a span of 15 bases. The chain's CDR3 is CASAGAFTSYEQYF. The CDR3 DNA sequence: TGTGCCAGCGCCGGGGCCTTTACGTCCTACGAGCAGTACTTC.

This rearrangement joins TRBV7-9 to TRBJ1-2; weak D call: TRBD1 (5 bases). Trimming shortened V by 1 base and J by 4 bases, and 7 bases separated the two germline ends. This CDR3 contains 13 residues. The germline V gene has CDR1 SEHNR and CDR2 FQNEAQ (reference sequence). The CDR3 DNA follows: TGTGCCAGCAGCTTAGACGGGGCCTATGGCTACACCTTC. As protein: CASSLDGAYGYTF.

The chain carries TRBV6-6 and TRBJ1-6; the match to TRBD1 covers 8 bases. The CDR3 contains 16 residues. CDR1 and CDR2 from the germline V gene are MNHNY and SVGAGI (reference sequence). V lost 7 bases to trimming and J lost 5 bases; unmatched junction nucleotides: 10. The CDR3 loop reads CASTTDRARDNSPLHF. In DNA form, the CDR3 reads TGTGCCAGCACCACGGACAGGGCGAGAGATAATTCACCCCTCCACTTT.

V and J are TRBV5-1 and TRBJ2-3, with 9 positions matching TRBD2. CDR1 and CDR2 from the germline V gene are SGHRS and YFSETQ. The CDR3 extends over 17 amino acids. Losses at the gene ends were 1 base for V and 4 bases for J; bases not matched to a gene: 10. CDR3 loop: CASSLILGGGGPDTQYF. CDR3 DNA sequence: TGCGCCAGCAGCTTGATTTTAGGCGGGGGGGGTCCAGATACGCAGTATTTT.

This clone showed up just a few times. This chain joins TRBV2 and TRBJ1-1; 7 bases fit TRBD1. The junction had 17 bases not matched to a gene; V was cut back by 5 bases and J by 5 bases. The CDR3 covers 17 residues. Per the germline V gene, CDR1 is SNHLY and CDR2 is FYNNEI. DNA of the CDR3: TGTGCCAGCAGTTACACTAAATCTAAGACAGGGCAGACTGAAGCTTTCTTT. It codes for CASSYTKSKTGQTEAFF.

The chain recombines TRBV7-9 with TRBJ1-1; D gene ambiguous. Germline-derived CDR1 and CDR2 are SEHNR and FQNEAQ (reference sequence). The CDR3 consists of 13 residues. Trimming took off 6 bases at V and 4 bases at J, with 12 bases between the two ends. DNA for the CDR3: TGTGCCAGCAGGGACGTGGGAAGCACTGAAGCTTTCTTT. Translated: CASRDVGSTEAFF.

The chain employs TRBV6-5 and TRBJ2-5; D could derive from TRBD1 or TRBD2 (5 bases each). V lost 8 bases and J lost 0, with 10 bases in between. CDR1 and CDR2 (germline): MNHEY, SVGAGI. CDR3 length equals 13 residues. CDR3 in amino acids: CASARGYQETQYF. In DNA, the CDR3 is TGTGCCAGCGCTCGGGGCTACCAAGAGACCCAGTACTTC.

This rearrangement joins TRBV7-7 to TRBJ2-5; TRBD2 matches at 8 bases. The ends lost 1 base at V and 3 bases at J; junction bases unmatched: 4. CDR3 size: 15 residues. The germline V gene has CDR1 SSHAT and CDR2 FNYEAQ (reference sequence). This chain's CDR3 is CASSLVAGGKETQYF. As DNA, the CDR3 is TGTGCCAGCAGCTTAGTTGCGGGGGGAAAAGAGACCCAGTACTTC.

The chain combines TRBV19 with TRBJ1-2; D is perhaps TRBD1 (5 bases). Trimming took 2 bases from V and 7 from J, leaving 17 bases between them. Germline V gene lookup returns CDR1 LNHDA and CDR2 SQIVND (reference sequence). The CDR3 loop spans 15 amino acids. The CDR3 spells CASSITGRLISGYTF. The DNA of the CDR3 is TGTGCCAGTAGTATAACGGGACGGTTAATCTCTGGCTACACCTTC.